This T cell receptor (beta chain) was sequenced during a study of radiation and T cells in renal cell carcinoma. Across the whole study: Nephrectomy followed 15 Gy stereotactic body radiation by 4 weeks.

With 0 bases removed from V and 4 bases from J, the gap between germline ends came to 11 bases. From germline, CDR1 is SGHRS and CDR2 YFSETQ. The CDR3 loop spans 15 amino acids. The data were produced by immunoSEQ multiplex PCR, yet TCRdb's version contains in-frame clones alone and is incomplete. The data contain roughly 130,000 clones, approximately 90% of them seen just once; the ten biggest clones take up 5.8%. About this clone: The antigen is undetermined.

The time point is: blood 2 weeks post-SBRT. Treatment denoted: 15 Gy SBRT to primary tumor, nephrectomy 4 weeks later. Study-level results: In blood, top tumor clones expanded by 2 weeks, shrinking by 4. No pretreatment tumor biopsies were available for baseline clonotypes.

The sequence was collected from a woman in her seventies with renal cell carcinoma. This specimen was blood, taken from a patient whose treatment included radiotherapy and nephrectomy. The rearrangement joins TRBV5-1 to TRBJ1-5, with D tentatively TRBD1 (6 bases). Here the CDR3 DNA reads TGCGCCAGCAGCTTGGAAGGCAGGGGAAATCAGCCCCAGCATTTT. Translating gives CASSLEGRGNQPQHF.